The T cell receptor (beta chain) under discussion was sequenced for a study of CD8+ T cells in alopecia areata. This clone was recorded a few times. The authors extracted RNA and reverse transcribed it into cDNA as the sequencing template. The table came from immunoSEQ multiplex PCR; TCRdb's copy has only in-frame clones and leaves some out. Among 100,000 to 150,000 clones listed, 49% were seen once. The CDR3 totals 15 residues. Germline V gene lookup returns CDR1 SEHNR and CDR2 FQNEAQ (reference sequence). Trimming stripped 2 bases from V and 5 bases from J, with 12 bases between. This material consisted of CD8+ T cells sorted from blood, taken at week 0. The clonotype originates from a human donor with alopecia areata. The chain links TRBV7-9 to TRBJ1-4; D gene uncertain. The DNA for the CDR3 is TGTGCCAGCAGCTTAACCGACATTTCAAATGAAAAACTGTTTTTT. This gives the protein CASSLTDISNEKLFF.